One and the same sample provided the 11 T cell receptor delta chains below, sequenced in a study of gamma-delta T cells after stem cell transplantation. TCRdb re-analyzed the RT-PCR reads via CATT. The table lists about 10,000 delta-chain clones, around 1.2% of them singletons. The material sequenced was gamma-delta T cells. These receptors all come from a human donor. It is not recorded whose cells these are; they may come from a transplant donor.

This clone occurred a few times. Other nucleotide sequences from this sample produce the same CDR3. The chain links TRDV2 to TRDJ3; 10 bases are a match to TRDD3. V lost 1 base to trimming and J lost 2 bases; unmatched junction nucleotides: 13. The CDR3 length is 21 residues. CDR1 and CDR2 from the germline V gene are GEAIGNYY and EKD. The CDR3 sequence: CACDTLLGDPHRAWDTRQMFF. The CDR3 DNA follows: TGTGCCTGTGACACGTTACTGGGGGATCCCCACCGCGCCTGGGACACCCGACAGATGTTTTTC.

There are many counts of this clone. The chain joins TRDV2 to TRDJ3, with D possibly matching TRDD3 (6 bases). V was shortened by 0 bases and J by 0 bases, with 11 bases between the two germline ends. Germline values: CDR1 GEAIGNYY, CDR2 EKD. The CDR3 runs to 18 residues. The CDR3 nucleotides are TGTGCCTGTGACACCGGGGGACCCCGCTCCTGGGACACCCGACAGATGTTTTTC. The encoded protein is CACDTGGPRSWDTRQMFF.

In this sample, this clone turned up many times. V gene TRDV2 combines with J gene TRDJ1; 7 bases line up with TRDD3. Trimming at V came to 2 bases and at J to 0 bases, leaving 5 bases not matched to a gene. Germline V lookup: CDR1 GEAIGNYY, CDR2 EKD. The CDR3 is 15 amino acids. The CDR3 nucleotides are TGTGCCTGTGACAAGGTGGGGGACAACACCGATAAACTCATCTTT. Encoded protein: CACDKVGDNTDKLIF.

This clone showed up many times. The DNA of the CDR3 is TGTGCCTGTGACACCTCTGGTCTGGGGGATACGCCGCCAGAGACCGATAAACTCATCTTT. It yields the protein CACDTSGLGDTPPETDKLIF. The chain is built from TRDV2 and TRDJ1; 12 bases line up with TRDD3. CDR1 is GEAIGNYY, CDR2 EKD, per germline. The junction had 15 bases not matched to a gene; V was cut back by 0 bases and J by 2 bases. This CDR3 has 20 amino acids.

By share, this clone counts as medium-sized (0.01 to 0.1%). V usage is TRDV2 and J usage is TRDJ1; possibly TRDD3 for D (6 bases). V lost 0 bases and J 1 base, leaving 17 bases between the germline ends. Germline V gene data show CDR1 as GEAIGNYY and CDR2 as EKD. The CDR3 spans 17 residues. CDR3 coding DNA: TGTGCCTGTGACACCGTGGGGGCCACTCCCTCCACCGATAAACTCATCTTT. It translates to CACDTVGATPSTDKLIF.

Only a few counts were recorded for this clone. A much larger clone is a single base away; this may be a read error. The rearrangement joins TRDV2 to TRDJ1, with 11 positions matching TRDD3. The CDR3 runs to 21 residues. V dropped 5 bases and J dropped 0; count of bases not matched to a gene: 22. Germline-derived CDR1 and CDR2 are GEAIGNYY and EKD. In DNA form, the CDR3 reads TGTGCCTGTGGATCGATATCGAGTCTTTCTGGGGGATACAGGTACACCGATAAACTCATCTTT. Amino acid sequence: CACGSISSLSGGYRYTDKLIF.

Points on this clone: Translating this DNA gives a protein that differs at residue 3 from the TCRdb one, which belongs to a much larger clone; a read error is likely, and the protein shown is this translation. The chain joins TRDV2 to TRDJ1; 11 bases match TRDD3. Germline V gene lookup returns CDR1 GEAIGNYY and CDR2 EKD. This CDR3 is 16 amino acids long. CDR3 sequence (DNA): TGTGCCCGTGACACCCTACTGGGGGATAGCTCCGATAAACTCATCTTT. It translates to CARDTLLGDSSDKLIF.

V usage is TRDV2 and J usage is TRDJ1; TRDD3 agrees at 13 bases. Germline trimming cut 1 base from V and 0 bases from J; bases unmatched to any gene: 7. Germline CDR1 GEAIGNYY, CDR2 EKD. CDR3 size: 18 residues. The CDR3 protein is CACDTVLGDTNYTDKLIF. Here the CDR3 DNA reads TGTGCCTGTGACACGGTACTGGGGGATACGAATTACACCGATAAACTCATCTTT.

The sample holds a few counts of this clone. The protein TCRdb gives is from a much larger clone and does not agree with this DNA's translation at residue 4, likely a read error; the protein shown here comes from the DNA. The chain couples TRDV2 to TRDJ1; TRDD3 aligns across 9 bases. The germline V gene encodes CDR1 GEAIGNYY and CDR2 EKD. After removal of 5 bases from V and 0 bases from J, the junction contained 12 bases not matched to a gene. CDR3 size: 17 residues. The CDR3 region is CACGTLGIRPYTDKLIF. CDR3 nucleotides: TGTGCCTGTGGCACGCTGGGGATACGACCGTACACCGATAAACTCATCTTT.

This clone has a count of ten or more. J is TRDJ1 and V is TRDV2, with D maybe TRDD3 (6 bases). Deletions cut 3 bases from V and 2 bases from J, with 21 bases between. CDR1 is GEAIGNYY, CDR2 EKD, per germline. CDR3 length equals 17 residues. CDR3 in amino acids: CACDPLGSQMGTDKLIF. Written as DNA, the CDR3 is TGTGCCTGTGACCCCCTGGGGTCGCAGATGGGGACCGATAAACTCATCTTT.

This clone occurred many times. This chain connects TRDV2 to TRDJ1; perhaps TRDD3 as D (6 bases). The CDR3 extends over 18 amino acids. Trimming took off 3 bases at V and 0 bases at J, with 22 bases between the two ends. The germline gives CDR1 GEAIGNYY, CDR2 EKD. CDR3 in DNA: TGTGCCTGTGACCCGGCCCCTGGGGCGGACACCTACACCGATAAACTCATCTTT. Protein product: CACDPAPGADTYTDKLIF.